The T cell receptor beta chain described here comes from a study of graft-versus-host responses after intestinal transplantation. The overall study: Induction with anti-thymocyte globulin, then tacrolimus and steroids for three to four years, was given to all recipients.

On this clone itself: Its target is not known.

TCRdb's copy holds only in-frame clones and misses some; the assay was immunoSEQ multiplex PCR. The sample includes tens of thousands of clones, about nine tenths seen only once; the top ten take roughly 0.3%. Deletions cut 3 bases from V and 10 bases from J, with 3 bases between. The CDR3 totals 9 residues. The germline V gene encodes CDR1 SEHNR and CDR2 FQNEAQ (reference sequence). The specimen was unstimulated CD4+ T cells sorted from spleen or lymph node cells, collected before intestinal transplant. This clonotype was obtained from a human donor who received an intestinal transplant. V usage is TRBV7-9 and J usage is TRBJ1-1; D gene ambiguous. The CDR3 nucleotides read TGTGCCAGCAGCTTGGGAGCTTTCTTT. Translating it yields CASSLGAFF.